One sample yielded the 32 T cell receptor beta chains listed below, sequenced in a study of cytomegalovirus exposure and HLA in healthy donors. The study ran its PCR with 60 Vbeta and 13 Jbeta primers. Sequenced by immunoSEQ multiplex PCR; TCRdb stores in-frame clones only, minus some. This table has 100,000 to 150,000 clones, about 84% appearing once. Sequenced material: PBMCs. These receptors all come from a middle-aged man in good health and CMV-seronegative.

This chain links TRBV9 with TRBJ1-4; 9 nucleotides align to TRBD1. V was pared by 3 bases and J by 2 bases, with 8 bases of the junction left unmatched. Looked up from germline, CDR1 is SGDLS and CDR2 is YYNGEE. CDR3 length equals 17 residues. In DNA form, the CDR3 reads TGTGCCAGCAGCGCCCGGACAGGGGACCCGACTAATGAAAAACTGTTTTTT. Translation gives CASSARTGDPTNEKLFF.

This chain links TRBV29-1 with TRBJ2-2, with a tentative D call TRBD1 (6 bases). Germline loops: CDR1 SQVTM, CDR2 ANQGSEA. V was pared by 6 bases and J by 2 bases, with 16 bases between. The CDR3 loop spans 15 amino acids. CDR3 sequence: CSVLTGGANTGELFF. As DNA, the CDR3 is TGCAGCGTATTGACAGGCGGAGCTAACACCGGGGAGCTGTTTTTT.

V usage is TRBV7-2 and J usage is TRBJ1-3; 8 nucleotides agree with TRBD1. V was pared by 3 bases and J by 4 bases, with 2 bases of the junction left unmatched. The CDR3 has 14 amino acids. The germline gives CDR1 SGHTA, CDR2 FQGNSA. In nucleotides, the CDR3 is TGTGCCAGCAGCTTTAGGACAGGGGGAAACACCATATATTTT. Amino acids: CASSFRTGGNTIYF.

This clone showed up just once. V gene TRBV6-5 combines with J gene TRBJ1-1, with 7 bases matching TRBD1. In germline, CDR1 is MNHEY, CDR2 SVGAGI. CDR3 length: 13 amino acids. The ends lost 6 bases at V and 5 bases at J; junction bases unmatched: 6. The CDR3 DNA follows: TGTGCCAGCAGGAGGGGGCCGGGTACTGAAGCTTTCTTT. Protein: CASRRGPGTEAFF.

Only a few counts were recorded for this clone. The V gene is TRBV28, the J gene TRBJ1-5; D gene unclear. The CDR3 contains 14 residues. CDR1 and CDR2 from the germline V gene are MDHEN and SYDVKM. Trimming left V 1 base short and J 9 bases short, with 13 bases between. In DNA, the CDR3 is TGTGCCAGCAGTTTATTCGGGTCCACCCCGCCCCAGCATTTT. Translating gives CASSLFGSTPPQHF. Looking up the rest from reference TRBV28 and TRBJ1-5 gives the full variable domain: DVKVTQSSRYLVKRTGEKVFLECVQDMDHENMFWYRQDPGLGLRLIYFSYDVKMKEKGDIPEGYSVSREKKERFSLILESASTNQTSMYLCASSLFGSTPPQHFGDGTRLSIL.

CDR3 sequence reads: CASSRRGGFNEQFF. As DNA, the CDR3 is TGTGCCAGCAGCAGAAGGGGGGGATTTAATGAGCAGTTCTTC. This sequence joins TRBV7-3 and TRBJ2-1, with D possibly matching TRBD2 (7 bases). In germline, CDR1 is SGHTA, CDR2 FQGTGA. V lost 5 bases and J lost 7, with 15 bases in between. CDR3 length: 14 amino acids.

This chain links TRBV27 with TRBJ1-2; D not certain. Germline lookup yields CDR1 MNHEY and CDR2 SMNVEV (reference sequence). V was shortened by 8 bases and J by 0 bases, with 10 bases between the two germline ends. CDR3 size: 13 residues. The CDR3 spells CASAFEANYGYTF. The DNA for the CDR3 is TGTGCCAGCGCTTTTGAGGCTAACTATGGCTACACCTTC.

The V gene is TRBV9, the J gene TRBJ2-7, with D possibly matching TRBD2 (5 bases). The V gene lost 0 bases and the J gene lost 5 bases, with 12 bases spanning the gap. There are 14 residues in the CDR3. The germline V gene has CDR1 SGDLS and CDR2 YYNGEE. The CDR3 DNA follows: TGTGCCAGCAGCGTAGGAGGGATTTCCCACGAGCAGTACTTC. Translating it yields CASSVGGISHEQYF.

The chain is built from TRBV7-3 and TRBJ1-1; perhaps TRBD1 as D (5 bases). V was trimmed by 5 bases and J by 0 bases, leaving 7 bases between them. The germline V gene has CDR1 SGHTA and CDR2 FQGTGA. This CDR3 has 13 residues. CDR3 DNA sequence: TGTGCCAGCAGCCGGGGGTTGAACACTGAAGCTTTCTTT. Its translation is CASSRGLNTEAFF.

The CDR3 sequence: CASRDNLNRETF. DNA for the CDR3: TGTGCCAGCAGGGATAACTTAAACAGGGAAACCTTC. The J gene is TRBJ1-2, the V gene TRBV6-1, with D maybe TRBD1 (6 bases). Trimming shortened V by 6 bases and J by 14 bases, and 19 bases separated the two germline ends. The CDR3 is 12 residues long. Germline V gene sequence: CDR1 MNHNS, CDR2 SASEGT.

The chain joins TRBV7-6 to TRBJ2-5, with 10 bases aligning to TRBD2. The CDR3 is 17 amino acids. Germline trimming cut 2 bases from V and 4 bases from J; bases unmatched to any gene: 10. The germline V gene has CDR1 SGHVS and CDR2 FNYEAQ. Here the CDR3 reads CASSLYRSGGATETQYF. CDR3 nucleotides: TGTGCCAGCAGCTTATATCGAAGCGGGGGGGCCACAGAGACCCAGTACTTC.

The rearrangement uses TRBV7-9 and TRBJ2-6; tentative D call: TRBD2 (6 bases). The germline CDR1 and CDR2 sequences are SEHNR and FQNEAQ (reference sequence). The CDR3 has 15 amino acids. V lost 8 bases and J 1 base, leaving 12 bases between the germline ends. The DNA for the CDR3 is TGTGCCAGCGAGGGACTCTCTTCTGGGGCCAACGTCCTGACTTTC. It is translated as CASEGLSSGANVLTF.

The V and J genes are TRBV4-3 and TRBJ2-7, with 7 bases lining up with TRBD1. Germline V gene lookup returns CDR1 LGHNA and CDR2 YSLEER. The CDR3 extends over 14 amino acids. V lost 4 bases, J lost 3 bases, and 6 bases stayed unmatched. CDR3: CASSPERGHYEQYF. CDR3 nucleotide sequence: TGCGCCAGCAGCCCGGAGAGGGGGCACTACGAGCAGTACTTC.

The CDR3 region is CASSLDSGGNEKLFF. CDR3 nucleotides: TGTGCCAGCAGCTTAGATTCTGGGGGCAATGAAAAACTGTTTTTT. This sequence joins TRBV7-9 and TRBJ1-4, with D possibly TRBD1 on 6 matching bases. This CDR3 has 15 residues. CDR1 is SEHNR and CDR2 is FQNEAQ in the germline V gene (reference sequence). The ends were cut back, 1 base at V and 5 bases at J, with 11 bases in the middle.

Written as DNA, the CDR3 is TGTGCCAGCAGTAAAAACGACCGGGTCTCAGGGGATGAAAAACTGTTTTTT. Translating gives CASSKNDRVSGDEKLFF. The chain links TRBV21-1 to TRBJ1-4; the table's D call of TRBD1 was not tested on the DNA. TRBV21-1 is classified as a pseudogene. The CDR3 loop spans 17 amino acids.

The rearrangement links TRBV11-3 to TRBJ2-1; D is possibly TRBD2 (6 bases). This CDR3 contains 13 residues. CDR1 is SGHNT, CDR2 YENEEA, per germline. V was trimmed by 4 bases and J by 10 bases, leaving 14 bases between them. The CDR3 here is CASSSRDAGEQFF. CDR3 DNA sequence: TGTGCCAGCAGCTCGCGGGACGCAGGAGAGCAGTTCTTC.

This chain uses TRBV19 with TRBJ1-2, with D perhaps matching TRBD1 (5 bases). V gave up 2 bases and J gave up 3 bases, with 10 bases separating them. CDR3 length: 14 residues. Germline-derived CDR1 and CDR2 are LNHDA and SQIVND (reference sequence). The CDR3 protein is CASSIMGLDYGYTF. CDR3 in DNA: TGTGCCAGTAGTATAATGGGACTTGACTATGGCTACACCTTC.

The gene calls are TRBV2 and TRBJ1-2, with D maybe TRBD1 (5 bases). CDR1 and CDR2 (germline): SNHLY, FYNNEI. The V gene lost 6 bases and the J gene lost 4 bases, with 15 bases spanning the gap. This CDR3 has 14 residues. This CDR3 reads CASRRRLGLYGYTF. The DNA of the CDR3 is TGTGCCAGCAGGCGACGGTTGGGGCTCTATGGCTACACCTTC.

The chain uses TRBV4-1 and TRBJ2-7, with D tentatively TRBD1 (6 bases). CDR3 length: 14 amino acids. Trimming removed 4 bases from V and 2 bases from J, with 12 bases in between. Germline V gene data show CDR1 as MGHRA and CDR2 as YSYEKL. The DNA for the CDR3 is TGCGCCAGCAGCCCAGGGGTAGGCCCCTACGAGCAGTACTTC. Translation gives CASSPGVGPYEQYF.

The chain combines TRBV23-1 with TRBJ2-2, with 9 bases matching TRBD1. TRBV23-1 counts as an open reading frame of uncertain function. The CDR3 runs to 14 residues. Germline trimming cut 2 bases from V and 6 bases from J; bases unmatched to any gene: 1. CDR3 nucleotide sequence: TGCGCCAGCAGTCAACGGGACAGGGCCGGGGAGCTGTTTTTT. Translation: CASSQRDRAGELFF.

V gene TRBV9 combines with J gene TRBJ2-3, with 9 bases fitting TRBD2. Germline values: CDR1 SGDLS, CDR2 YYNGEE. Unmatched junction bases numbered 10, after V lost 9 bases and J lost 2 bases. The CDR3 totals 15 residues. CDR3: CATSRAGGLTDTQYF. The DNA of the CDR3 is TGTGCCACCTCTAGGGCGGGGGGGCTCACAGATACGCAGTATTTT.

This sequence joins TRBV6-5 and TRBJ2-2; D is unresolved. The CDR3 contains 13 residues. Trimming shortened V by 9 bases and J by 1 base, and 9 bases separated the two germline ends. Germline CDR1 and CDR2: MNHEY and SVGAGI. CDR3: CASLTRNTGELFF. The CDR3 DNA is TGTGCCAGTTTGACACGGAACACCGGGGAGCTGTTTTTT.

The chain couples TRBV27 to TRBJ1-2; 7 positions match TRBD1. V lost 6 bases and J lost 5; bases outside the gene matches: 9. Germline CDR1 is MNHEY and CDR2 is SMNVEV (reference sequence). The CDR3 runs 14 residues. The CDR3 DNA is TGTGCCAGCAGATCCGGGACAGACTTGTATGGCTACACCTTC. Protein sequence: CASRSGTDLYGYTF.

The chain has TRBV7-9 and TRBJ1-5; the D gene is possibly TRBD1 (5 bases). V was pared by 5 bases and J by 8 bases, with 13 bases between. CDR1 and CDR2 (germline): SEHNR, FQNEAQ (reference sequence). The CDR3 length is 13 residues. The CDR3, as DNA: TGTGCCAGCAGCCCAGGGTTCGGAGAGCCCCAGCATTTT. Its translation is CASSPGFGEPQHF.

The chain carries TRBV2 and TRBJ2-7; tentatively, D is TRBD1 (6 bases). The CDR3 contains 17 residues. Trimming removed 0 bases from V and 0 bases from J, with 15 bases in between. Germline assignment: CDR1 SNHLY and CDR2 FYNNEI. CDR3 protein: CASSEAQGPASSYEQYF. Here the CDR3 DNA reads TGTGCCAGCAGTGAAGCGCAGGGGCCTGCAAGCTCCTACGAGCAGTACTTC.

The chain links TRBV4-1 to TRBJ2-5; 7 nucleotides match TRBD2. This CDR3 contains 15 residues. Germline lookup yields CDR1 MGHRA and CDR2 YSYEKL. V lost 1 base and J lost 5; bases outside the gene matches: 7. The CDR3 here is CASSQVGGVGETQYF. The CDR3 region has the DNA TGCGCCAGCAGCCAAGTGGGAGGGGTGGGGGAGACCCAGTACTTC.

This chain connects TRBV25-1 to TRBJ2-7; D may be TRBD2 (6 bases). The CDR3 extends over 14 amino acids. V lost 6 bases and J lost 7, with 19 bases in between. Germline assignment: CDR1 MGHDK and CDR2 SYGVNS. CDR3 sequence: CASRPTGTRGEQYF. The DNA of the CDR3 is TGTGCCAGCAGGCCAACGGGGACTCGCGGGGAGCAGTACTTC.

This chain joins TRBV29-1 and TRBJ1-4; 12 positions match TRBD1. V gave up 5 bases and J gave up 7 bases; unmatched junction bases: 5. The CDR3 extends over 14 amino acids. The germline CDR1 and CDR2 sequences are SQVTM and ANQGSEA. CDR3 region: CSVSGTGGIEKLFF. The CDR3 region has the DNA TGCAGCGTTTCCGGGACAGGGGGCATTGAAAAACTGTTTTTT.

V and J are TRBV4-2 and TRBJ2-3; TRBD2 agrees at 12 bases. The junction had 7 bases not matched to a gene; V was cut back by 2 bases and J by 4 bases. The CDR3 covers 17 residues. Per germline, CDR1 LGHNA and CDR2 YNFKEQ. CDR3 sequence (DNA): TGTGCCAGCAGCCAACTAGTACTAGCGGGGGGCCCAGATACGCAGTATTTT. This encodes CASSQLVLAGGPDTQYF.

The genes are TRBV6-5 and TRBJ2-7, with TRBD2 identical over 9 bases. Trimming took 0 bases from V and 5 from J; bases not matched to a gene: 5. The CDR3 contains 15 residues. Germline CDR1 MNHEY, CDR2 SVGAGI. CDR3 protein: CASSYSASGANEQYF. In DNA form, the CDR3 reads TGTGCCAGCAGTTACTCGGCTAGCGGGGCCAACGAGCAGTACTTC.

V gene TRBV18 combines with J gene TRBJ1-1, with D unclear. From germline, CDR1 is KGHSH and CDR2 LQKENI. The CDR3 sequence is 17 residues long. The ends were cut back, 3 bases at V and 1 base at J, with 18 bases in the middle. The CDR3 spells CASSPLAGEGENTEAFF. The CDR3 nucleotides are TGTGCCAGCTCACCTCTCGCTGGGGAGGGCGAGAACACTGAAGCTTTCTTT.

This chain joins TRBV6-5 and TRBJ2-5, with TRBD1 as a possible D gene (5 bases). The V end lost 2 bases, the J end lost 5 bases, and 15 bases lay between the germline ends. Germline assignment: CDR1 MNHEY and CDR2 SVGAGI. CDR3 length: 15 residues. The CDR3 DNA reads TGTGCCAGCAGTTACGCCGGACAAACGTACGAGACCCAGTACTTC. This sequence encodes CASSYAGQTYETQYF.